These 6 T cell receptor beta chains share one sample of origin, sequenced in a study of regulatory T cells in long-lasting Graves disease. CDR3 regions were amplified by Arm-PCR using iRepertoire HTBI primers to build TCR beta libraries. TCRdb ran MiXCR on the multiplex PCR reads and lists one entry per CDR3 protein. The sample contains hundreds of thousands of distinct CDR3 sequences, 15% to 20% of which appear only once. Time point given: newly diagnosed GD, antithyroid drugs for less than 3 months. The TCR library was prepared using RNA isolated from PBMCs. These data are also associated with another study on T cells in Graves' hyperthyroidism and ophthalmopathy.

Sequenced material: peripheral blood mononuclear cells (PBMCs), taken at new diagnosis, from a patient treated with antithyroid drugs. These TCRs come from a man in his forties with Graves disease.

This clonotype was counted ten times or more. The rearrangement links TRBV15 to TRBJ1-1; TRBD1 might be the D (6 bases). CDR1 LNHNV and CDR2 YYDKDF come from the germline V gene (reference sequence). Trimming left V 0 bases short and J 7 bases short, with 15 bases between. This CDR3 is built from 15 residues. CDR3: CATSREGGATIEAFF. CDR3 DNA: TGTGCCACCAGCAGAGAGGGGGGCGCGACGATTGAAGCTTTCTTT.

This clonotype has a count of ten or more. The J gene is TRBJ2-3, the V gene TRBV20-1; 7 bases agree with TRBD2. The CDR3 extends over 16 amino acids. The J segment lost 5 bases and the V segment lost 6 bases, leaving 17 bases of the junction unmatched. CDR1 is DFQATT, CDR2 SNEGSKA, per germline (reference sequence). This chain's CDR3 is CSAGELMRGILDTQYF. In nucleotides, the CDR3 is TGCAGTGCCGGAGAGTTGATGCGGGGGATATTAGATACGCAGTATTTT.

In its sample, this clonotype was seen a few times. V gene TRBV11-3 combines with J gene TRBJ1-1, with 10 positions matching TRBD1. CDR1 and CDR2 (germline): SGHNT, YENEEA. V lost 5 bases and J lost 3; bases outside the gene matches: 15. The CDR3 is 18 amino acids. The chain's CDR3 is CASSGDPRDRGWDTEAFF. CDR3 coding DNA: TGTGCCAGCAGCGGTGACCCCCGGGACAGGGGTTGGGACACTGAAGCTTTCTTT. The full variable domain, in which reference TRBV11-3 and TRBJ1-1 provide the parts outside the CDR3, is EAGVVQSPRYKIIEKKQPVAFWCNPISGHNTLYWYLQNLGQGPELLIRYENEEAVDDSQLPKDRFSAERLKGVDSTLKIQPAELGDSAVYLCASSGDPRDRGWDTEAFFGQGTRLTVV.

Notes on this clonotype: A much bigger clone sits one base away, suggesting this may be a read error. V is TRBV5-5 and J is TRBJ2-1, with 7 nucleotides matching TRBD1. This CDR3 comprises 13 residues. CDR1 SGHKS and CDR2 YYEKEE come from the germline V gene (reference sequence). This CDR3 reads CASRPGGFNGQFF. In nucleotides, the CDR3 is TGCGCCAGCCGCCCAGGGGGTTTCAATGGGCAGTTCTTC.

V gene TRBV20-1 combines with J gene TRBJ2-2, with D maybe TRBD1 (6 bases). The germline V gene encodes CDR1 DFQATT and CDR2 SNEGSKA (reference sequence). V was cut by 2 bases and J by 7 bases, with 11 bases left in between. The CDR3 covers 13 residues. Written as DNA, the CDR3 is TGCAGTGCTAGATTACAGGGTAGCGGGGAGCTGTTTTTT. As protein: CSARLQGSGELFF.

This clonotype has only a few counts. The chain links TRBV10-3 to TRBJ1-5; D remains unclear. This CDR3 spans 14 amino acids. Trimming took off 4 bases at V and 7 bases at J, with 14 bases between the two ends. Germline V lookup: CDR1 ENHRY, CDR2 SYGVKD. The CDR3, as DNA: TGTGCCATCAGTGGGGATCCGACGGGGCAGCCCCAGCATTTT. Residues: CAISGDPTGQPQHF.